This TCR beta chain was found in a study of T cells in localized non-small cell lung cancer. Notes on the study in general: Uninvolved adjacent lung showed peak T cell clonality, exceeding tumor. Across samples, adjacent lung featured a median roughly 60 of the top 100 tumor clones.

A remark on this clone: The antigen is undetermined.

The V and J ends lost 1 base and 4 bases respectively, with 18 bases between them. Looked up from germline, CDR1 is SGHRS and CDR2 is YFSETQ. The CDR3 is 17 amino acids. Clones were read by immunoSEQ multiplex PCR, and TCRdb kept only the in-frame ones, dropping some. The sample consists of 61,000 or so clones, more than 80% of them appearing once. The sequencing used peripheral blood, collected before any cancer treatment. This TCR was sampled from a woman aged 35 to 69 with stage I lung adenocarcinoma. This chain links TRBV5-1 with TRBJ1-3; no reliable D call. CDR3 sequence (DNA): TGCGCCAGCAGCTTGAGAGGGCTCCGTGGTGGAGGAAACACCATATATTTT. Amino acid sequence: CASSLRGLRGGGNTIYF.